This T cell receptor beta chain was identified in a study of blood T cell repertoires in COVID-19. Study-wide context: The United States, Italy and Spain provided the acute and convalescent COVID-19 samples. T cells, B-cell-depleted T cells, or PBMCs provided the cDNA or gDNA that served as material.

This clone was detected only a few times. The authors' processing: The assay estimated nucleated cells by amplifying reference gene primers. Sequenced by immunoSEQ multiplex PCR; TCRdb stores in-frame clones only, minus some. V and J calls and clone size come straight from that table; D and trimming were deduced from the DNA. The profile shows some 200,000 clones, 86% of them singletons. Sequenced: peripheral blood. This receptor was obtained from a man aged 70 or older with acute or convalescent COVID-19.

CDR3: CATQSINYGYTF. The CDR3 bases are TGTGCCACCCAATCCATTAACTATGGCTACACCTTC. This chain links TRBV24-1 with TRBJ1-2; D remains unclear. Germline V lookup: CDR1 KGHDR, CDR2 SFDVKD. The V gene lost 9 bases and the J gene lost 1 base, with 8 bases spanning the gap. This CDR3 has 12 residues.